The 8 T cell receptor beta chains reported below all come from one sample, sequenced in a study of blood T cell repertoires in COVID-19. Only in-frame clones appear in the TCRdb table, and some are missing; sequencing was by immunoSEQ multiplex PCR. The table includes over 100,000 clones, around 86% detected once. The sample comprised peripheral blood. These receptors were collected from a man aged 50 to 59 with active or convalescent COVID-19.

The rearrangement uses TRBV6-5 and TRBJ1-1; D unresolved. Germline V gene sequence: CDR1 MNHEY, CDR2 SVGAGI. This CDR3 spans 12 amino acids. V dropped 7 bases and J dropped 5 bases, with 11 bases sitting between them. CDR3 DNA: TGTGCCAGCAAAAGCGGGCGTACTGAAGCTTTCTTT. This gives the protein CASKSGRTEAFF.

A single count supports this clone. V usage is TRBV28 and J usage is TRBJ1-2; 10 nucleotides align to TRBD1. This CDR3 comprises 15 residues. Per germline, CDR1 MDHEN and CDR2 SYDVKM. The V and J ends lost 6 bases and 7 bases, in that order; junction bases with no gene match: 11. The CDR3 DNA sequence: TGTGCCAGCAGCCCCCCTACGACAGGGGGCGGTGGCTACACCTTC. This sequence encodes CASSPPTTGGGGYTF.

This clone showed up many times. The chain joins TRBV20-1 to TRBJ2-7; D might be TRBD1 (6 bases). With 3 bases removed from V and 3 bases from J, the gap between germline ends came to 21 bases. CDR1 is DFQATT, CDR2 SNEGSKA, per germline (reference sequence). This CDR3 contains 16 residues. Written as DNA, the CDR3 is TGCAGTGCTAGTCCAGCAACGGGACAAACTATCTACGAGCAGTACGTC. Its translation is CSASPATGQTIYEQYV.

The chain is built from TRBV27 and TRBJ2-3; 7 bases agree with TRBD1. The CDR3 sequence is 14 residues long. CDR1 is MNHEY, CDR2 SMNVEV, per germline (reference sequence). With V trimmed by 4 bases and J by 6 bases, 7 bases remained unmatched. In nucleotides, the CDR3 is TGTGCCAGCAGTTGGAGACAGGGTCCCGATACGCAGTATTTT. It yields the protein CASSWRQGPDTQYF.

The chain recombines TRBV10-3 with TRBJ1-2; possibly TRBD1 for D (5 bases). This CDR3 has 13 residues. Germline V gene sequence: CDR1 ENHRY, CDR2 SYGVKD. Trimming shortened V by 5 bases and J by 8 bases, and 15 bases separated the two germline ends. The CDR3 sequence is CAISSQGFGGYTF. In DNA form, the CDR3 reads TGTGCCATCAGTTCCCAGGGTTTCGGGGGCTACACCTTC.

This clone is a singleton in its sample. The rearrangement links TRBV28 to TRBJ2-7, with 8 bases lining up with TRBD1. The CDR3 totals 15 residues. Germline V gives CDR1 MDHEN, CDR2 SYDVKM. V gave up 5 bases and J gave up 0 bases; unmatched junction bases: 6. CDR3 protein: CASSKGQVSSYEQYV. CDR3 nucleotide sequence: TGTGCCAGCAGTAAGGGACAGGTCAGCTCCTACGAGCAGTACGTC.

This clone was detected once. This sequence joins TRBV5-6 and TRBJ2-4; possibly TRBD2 for D (5 bases). The germline CDR1 and CDR2 sequences are SGHDT and YYEEEE. V shed 2 bases and J shed 8 bases, with 14 bases lying between them. The CDR3 has 14 amino acids. CDR3 region: CASSFFSSGDIQYF. DNA of the CDR3: TGTGCCAGCAGCTTCTTCTCCTCCGGGGACATTCAGTACTTC.

V and J are TRBV12-1 and TRBJ2-6; the table calls TRBD1, which could not be checked here. TRBV12-1 is designated a pseudogene. The CDR3 totals 16 residues. The CDR3 sequence is CASSLGRVSGANVLTF. CDR3 DNA: TGTGCCAGCAGCTTAGGCAGGGTCTCTGGGGCCAACGTCCTGACTTTC.